The T cell receptor (beta chain) described here comes from a study of T-cell reconstitution after alpha-beta-depleted transplantation in children listed by TCRdb under 2016. In terms of the full investigation: Using TCR repertoire profiling, the study quantitatively followed how T-cell immune reconstitution unfolded in children after TCRalphabeta/CD19-depleted allogeneic hematopoietic cell transplantation.

Overall study results and their limits: Apparently early alphabetaT-cell count recovery about two months after transplant reportedly relied on only several hundred rapidly expanded clones derived from non-depleted graft cells. The frequencies of hyperexpanded clones fell over the following months, and after one year, T-cell counts and TCRbeta diversity were mostly attributed to newly produced T cells. In some patients, the high TCRbeta diversity seen at day 60 was put down to recipient T cells and intrathymic progenitors that had survived conditioning.

The library came from PCR. Sequencing instrument: Illumina HiSeq 2500. TCR library preparation used molecular barcoding, with unique molecular identifiers applied to normalize quantification of the TCRbeta repertoire. Using fastp trimming at Q25 and MiXCR clonotype assembly, TCRdb reanalyzed the public sequencing data and kept in-frame beta chains. All rows with the same CDR3 protein become a single entry with the most common DNA and genes. The sample yields fewer than 750,000 distinct CDR3 sequences; roughly 27% were counted once. The ten largest clones take up 30% to 40% of the sample. About this clonotype: Its antigen has not been determined. Within one base of it there is no much larger clone, and no base qualities were kept.

The CDR3, from cysteine to phenylalanine, totals 15 residues. Only CDR3 DNA remains: 45 bases, in frame from the first base. The junction carries 16 bases between V and J, which are trimmed by 0 bases and 7 bases respectively. CDR1 is given as DFQATT and CDR2 as SNEGSKA, both from the germline V gene (reference sequence). Per the publication, the treatment or condition label means: allogeneic hematopoietic cell transplantation with graft depleted of TCRalphabeta T cells and CD19 B cells. The children who served as transplant recipients had been given grafts of TCRalphabeta/CD19-depleted allogeneic hematopoietic cells.

The sample here was PBMCs, taken before TCRalphabeta/CD19-depleted stem cell transplant. This sequence originates from a boy younger than two with Wiskott-Aldrich syndrome, due to receive a stem cell transplant. The chain is encoded by TRBV20-1 joined to TRBJ2-4; a weak D assignment points to TRBD2 (5 bases agree). The nucleotides read TGCAGTGCTAGAGATTACCCTAGCTTTAGGAACATTCAGTACTTC. Protein translation: CSARDYPSFRNIQYF.